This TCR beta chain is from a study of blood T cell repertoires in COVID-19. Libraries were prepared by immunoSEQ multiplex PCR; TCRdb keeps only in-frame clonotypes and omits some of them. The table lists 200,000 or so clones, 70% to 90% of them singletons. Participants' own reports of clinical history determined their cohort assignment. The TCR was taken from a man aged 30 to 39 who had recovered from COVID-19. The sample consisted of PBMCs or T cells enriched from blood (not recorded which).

CDR3 DNA sequence: TGTGCCAGCAGCTTACATAGCGGGAGGCCCAGTGAGCAGTTCTTC. Its protein is CASSLHSGRPSEQFF. V usage is TRBV11-3 and J usage is TRBJ2-1; the match to TRBD2 covers 10 bases. From germline, CDR1 is SGHNT and CDR2 YENEEA. The trim removed 2 bases at V and 9 bases at J, leaving 7 bases unmatched. The CDR3 contains 15 residues.